This T cell receptor (beta chain) was identified during a study of T cell responses to AZD1222 COVID-19 vaccine. The overall study: Recipients boosted at about 4 weeks or about 12 weeks are pooled. General study points: Within unmutated variant regions lay the reported targets of nearly half of spike-specific TCRs.

Notes on this clone: The antigen is undetermined.

V was clipped by 2 bases and J by 6 bases, with 11 bases between them. CDR1 is SNHLY and CDR2 is FYNNEI in the germline V gene. The CDR3 loop spans 14 amino acids. Method: immunoSEQ multiplex PCR; TCRdb's copy keeps in-frame clones and lacks some. The table has about 140,000 clones, around 89% seen once. The source is an adult in good health. The chain links TRBV2 to TRBJ1-5, with D unclear. The starting material was peripheral blood, obtained on day 0 of AZD1222 vaccination. CDR3 nucleotide sequence: TGTGCCAGCAGTGAATGGGGATTGCGTCAGCCCCAGCATTTT. Protein product: CASSEWGLRQPQHF.